These 18 T cell receptor beta chains were sequenced from one sample in a study of T cell repertoires in cytomegalovirus infection. Via MiXCR, TCRdb re-called the reads, giving one row per CDR3 protein. The repertoire holds roughly 100,000 distinct CDR3 sequences, with 15% to 20% as singletons. Sequenced: PBMCs. Every receptor here comes from a human donor in good health (CMV status not recorded). Some clones in this sample may be carry-over from other donors' samples.

The chain employs TRBV5-1 and TRBJ2-7; 7 nucleotides align to TRBD1. With 0 bases clipped from V and 3 bases from J, the junction kept 9 bases outside the gene matches. CDR1 is SGHRS and CDR2 is YFSETQ in the germline V gene. This CDR3 comprises 16 residues. The CDR3 sequence: CASSLEARAGGYEQYF. For the CDR3, the DNA is TGCGCCAGCAGCTTGGAGGCAAGGGCAGGGGGCTACGAGCAGTACTTC.

A few counts support this clonotype. The rearrangement uses TRBV5-1 and TRBJ1-1, with a tentative D call TRBD1 (5 bases). The germline gives CDR1 SGHRS, CDR2 YFSETQ. The CDR3 has 16 residues. Trimming removed 0 bases at V and 0 bases at J, with 12 bases between. CDR3 sequence reads: CASSLGGDWMNTEAFF. The CDR3 DNA reads as TGCGCCAGCAGCTTGGGGGGCGATTGGATGAACACTGAAGCTTTCTTT.

This chain joins TRBV5-6 and TRBJ1-1, with TRBD1 matching 9 bases. V was pared by 3 bases and J by 1 base, with 4 bases of the junction left unmatched. The germline V gene has CDR1 SGHDT and CDR2 YYEEEE. This CDR3 region has 15 residues. The CDR3 DNA reads as TGTGCCAGCAGCTCGGGGACAGGGAGGAACACTGAAGCTTTCTTT. It encodes CASSSGTGRNTEAFF.

The rearrangement links TRBV12-3 or TRBV12-4 to TRBJ1-1, with TRBD1 matching over 7 bases. There are 19 residues in the CDR3. V shed 3 bases, J shed 6 bases, and the junction held 22 bases outside the gene matches. The CDR3 nucleotides read TGTGCCAGCAGTTTTGGGCCCACTGGAGGGCCACACAGGGGCCCTGAAGCTTTCTTT. Encoded protein: CASSFGPTGGPHRGPEAFF.

V usage is TRBV5-6 and J usage is TRBJ2-1, with 13 bases lining up with TRBD2. Germline assignment: CDR1 SGHDT and CDR2 YYEEEE. The CDR3 is 16 residues long. After removal of 3 bases from V and 4 bases from J, the junction contained 4 bases not matched to a gene. The CDR3 reads CASSSKGLAGYNEQFF. CDR3 in DNA: TGTGCCAGCAGCTCAAAGGGACTAGCGGGGTACAATGAGCAGTTCTTC.

The genes are TRBV5-1 and TRBJ2-7; a possible D gene is TRBD1 (6 bases). CDR1 is SGHRS and CDR2 is YFSETQ in the germline V gene. There are 15 residues in the CDR3. V gave up 4 bases and J gave up 1 base, with 15 bases separating them. CDR3 nucleotide sequence: TGCGCCAGCAGCCCTAATCCGGACAGATCCTACGAGCAGTACTTC. It codes for CASSPNPDRSYEQYF.

This sequence joins TRBV24-1 and TRBJ1-5; D not certain. The CDR3 totals 13 residues. The V and J ends lost 6 bases and 4 bases respectively, with 9 bases between them. Germline CDR1 is KGHDR and CDR2 is SFDVKD. Here the CDR3 reads CATSSGSNQPQHF. The DNA for the CDR3 is TGTGCCACCAGTAGCGGATCAAATCAGCCCCAGCATTTT.

This clonotype was observed a handful of times. The CDR3 DNA reads TGTGCCAGCAGTTCCGTAGCGGGGGGTACAATCTCTGAGCAGTTCTTC. Its protein product is CASSSVAGGTISEQFF. The chain joins TRBV28 to TRBJ2-1, with TRBD2 matching over 10 bases. This CDR3 has 16 amino acids. Per the germline V gene, CDR1 is MDHEN and CDR2 is SYDVKM. V trimming: 4 bases; J trimming: 9 bases; junction bases outside the gene matches: 12.

The CDR3, as DNA: TGTGCCAGCAGCTCTTTGACCGGGGGCGCAGAGACCCAGTACTTC. The encoded protein is CASSSLTGGAETQYF. The V gene is TRBV11-3, the J gene TRBJ2-5; D may be TRBD1 or TRBD2 (6 bases each). Germline CDR1 reads SGHNT; CDR2 reads YENEEA. This CDR3 contains 15 residues. Trimming cost V 4 bases and J 4 bases, with 16 bases left between them.

V is TRBV7-9 and J is TRBJ1-4; D not resolved. The CDR3 spans 16 residues. The V end lost 4 bases, the J end lost 5 bases, and 17 bases lay between the germline ends. Germline loops: CDR1 SEHNR, CDR2 FQNEAQ (reference sequence). Here the CDR3 DNA reads TGTGCCAGCAGCTCCCAAGGGATTGGGGTAAATGAAAAACTGTTTTTT. Its translation: CASSSQGIGVNEKLFF.

This clonotype was recorded many times. This chain uses TRBV20-1 with TRBJ2-7; D remains unclear. Germline V gene data show CDR1 as DFQATT and CDR2 as SNEGSKA (reference sequence). With 0 bases removed from V and 2 bases from J, the gap between germline ends came to 14 bases. This CDR3 has 15 residues. The CDR3 here is CSARDPVVNPYEQYF. The CDR3 DNA reads TGCAGTGCTAGAGATCCCGTAGTTAATCCCTACGAGCAGTACTTC.

This clonotype was observed many times. The CDR3 loop is CASSPQARGMGQETQYF. CDR3 DNA sequence: TGTGCCAGCAGCCCCCAGGCGAGGGGAATGGGCCAAGAGACCCAGTACTTC. The chain combines TRBV9 with TRBJ2-5; D possibly matches TRBD1 or TRBD2 (5 bases each). Trimming left V 4 bases short and J 1 base short, with 20 bases between. The CDR3 extends over 17 amino acids. Germline loops: CDR1 SGDLS, CDR2 YYNGEE.

The table lists this clonotype with a few counts. The chain is built from TRBV12-3 or TRBV12-4 and TRBJ1-6; D is uncertain. CDR3 length: 15 amino acids. Trimming removed 1 base at V and 9 bases at J, with 13 bases between. The CDR3 DNA is TGTGCCAGCAGTTTAGGAGGGTATGAGCCTTCACCCCTCCACTTT. Translating it yields CASSLGGYEPSPLHF.

V is TRBV6-2 or TRBV6-3 and J is TRBJ2-5; 8 bases fit TRBD1. The CDR3 is 17 residues long. Germline V gene data show CDR1 as MNHEY and CDR2 as SVGEGT. V was pared by 8 bases and J by 2 bases, with 16 bases of the junction left unmatched. This CDR3 is CASRYRQGMVPQETQYF. CDR3 sequence (DNA): TGTGCCAGCCGCTACCGACAGGGGATGGTACCGCAAGAGACCCAGTACTTC.

This clonotype was observed many times. V and J are TRBV7-8 and TRBJ2-1; 9 bases map to TRBD1. The germline V gene encodes CDR1 SGHVS and CDR2 FQNEAQ. The CDR3 spans 15 residues. The V gene end was trimmed by 6 bases and the J gene end by 4 bases; junction bases not matched to a gene: 7. The CDR3 reads CASRSGTGFYNEQFF. The DNA of the CDR3 is TGTGCCAGCAGATCAGGGACAGGGTTTTACAATGAGCAGTTCTTC.

This rearrangement joins TRBV5-1 to TRBJ2-7; possibly TRBD1 or TRBD2 for D (6 bases each). Germline loops: CDR1 SGHRS, CDR2 YFSETQ. Trimming took 4 bases from V and 2 from J, leaving 16 bases between them. The CDR3 runs 15 residues. The CDR3 coding sequence is TGCGCCAGCAGCGGTAACGGGGGCGGTCCCTACGAGCAGTACTTC. Its protein is CASSGNGGGPYEQYF.

The rearrangement uses TRBV18 and TRBJ1-2, with D possibly TRBD1 on 5 matching bases. The germline V gene has CDR1 KGHSH and CDR2 LQKENI. The V end was cut by 3 bases, the J end by 4 bases, with 9 bases between. The CDR3 extends over 13 amino acids. As DNA, the CDR3 is TGTGCCAGCTCACCTCGACAGACCTATGGCTACACCTTC. Its translation: CASSPRQTYGYTF. The full variable domain, its missing parts supplied by reference TRBV18 and TRBJ1-2, is NAGVMQNPRHLVRRRGQEARLRCSPMKGHSHVYWYRQLPEEGLKFMVYLQKENIIDESGMPKERFSAEFPKEGPSILRIQQVVRGDSAAYFCASSPRQTYGYTFGSGTRLTVV.

This clonotype was counted at least ten times. The chain is built from TRBV7-2 and TRBJ1-5, with D maybe TRBD1 (6 bases). Between the trimmed V and J ends, which lost 5 bases and 6 bases, there was a span of 17 bases. The V gene's germline CDR1 is SGHTA and CDR2 FQGNSA. The CDR3 is made up of 15 amino acids. CDR3 nucleotide sequence: TGTGCCAGCAGCCCTCCAGGGGTGGGTAGTCAGCCCCAGCATTTT. As protein: CASSPPGVGSQPQHF.